Reported below is one TCR beta chain. The data were taken from a study of blood T cell repertoires in COVID-19. Whole-study context: Some COVID-19 samples were acute and others convalescent; all came from the United States, Italy and Spain. T cells, B-cell-depleted T cells, or PBMCs supplied cDNA or gDNA.

Authors' methods: By means of reference gene primer amplification, nucleated cell counts were estimated. The data were produced by immunoSEQ multiplex PCR, yet TCRdb's version contains in-frame clones alone and is incomplete. The V and J calls and clone size were taken over from that table, and D and trimming were inferred from the DNA. The data contain more than 90,000 clones, over 75% of them singletons. The CDR3 runs 15 residues. In germline, CDR1 is SNHLY, CDR2 FYNNEI. With 4 bases clipped from V and 4 bases from J, the junction kept 4 bases outside the gene matches. The gene calls are TRBV2 and TRBJ2-5, with TRBD2 identical over 12 bases. This sequence originates from a human donor in a cohort sampled during active COVID-19. Sequenced sample: peripheral blood. CDR3 nucleotide sequence: TGTGCCAGCAGTGGACTAGCGGGAGTGAGAGAGACCCAGTACTTC. Its translation is CASSGLAGVRETQYF. Looking up the rest from reference TRBV2 and TRBJ2-5 gives the full variable domain: EPEVTQTPSHQVTQMGQEVILRCVPISNHLYFYWYRQILGQKVEFLVSFYNNEISEKSEIFDDQFSVERPDGSNFTLKIRSTKLEDSAMYFCASSGLAGVRETQYFGPGTRLLVL.